These T cell receptor beta chains were read from a single sample in a study of PD-L1 blockade in urothelial cancer. Using immunoSEQ multiplex PCR, the repertoire was profiled, and TCRdb retains in-frame clones only, with some absent. The repertoire holds about 52,000 clones, with approximately 84% as singletons. The sequencing used PBMCs, collected around atezolizumab (anti-PD-L1) treatment. Source of these receptors: a man aged 35-49 years with urothelial cancer. CDR3s include the opening cysteine and the closing phenylalanine or tryptophan. D genes are given only for firm matches. Not all rows give a size; the values are once, few, many and, for expanded clones, a class.

J gene: TRBJ2-7; clone size: -; V gene: TRBV6-5; D gene: -; CDR3 protein: CASSLQESYEQYF; CDR3 DNA: TGTGCCAGCAGTTTACAGGAGTCCTACGAGCAGTACTTC
J gene: TRBJ2-7; clone size: few; V gene: TRBV30; D gene: -; CDR3 protein: CAWSDSSEQYF; CDR3 DNA: TGTGCCTGGAGTGACTCCTCCGAGCAGTACTTC
J gene: TRBJ2-1; clone size: -; V gene: TRBV9; D gene: TRBD1; CDR3 protein: CASSVARGGISYNEQFF; CDR3 DNA: TGTGCCAGCAGCGTAGCTCGAGGGGGCATCTCCTACAATGAGCAGTTCTTC
J gene: TRBJ2-1; clone size: -; V gene: TRBV7-3; D gene: TRBD2; CDR3 protein: CASSPSSGGVNEQFF; CDR3 DNA: TGTGCCAGCAGCCCCTCTAGCGGAGGGGTTAATGAGCAGTTCTTC
J gene: TRBJ1-3; clone size: -; V gene: TRBV18; D gene: TRBD1; CDR3 protein: CASSPPGQGLNTIYF; CDR3 DNA: TGTGCCAGCTCACCACCGGGACAGGGTTTAAACACCATATATTTT
J gene: TRBJ1-1; clone size: -; V gene: TRBV19; D gene: -; CDR3 protein: CASRGPLSGVNTEAFF; CDR3 DNA: TGTGCCAGTAGGGGTCCCCTGAGCGGGGTGAACACTGAAGCTTTCTTT
J gene: TRBJ2-1; clone size: -; V gene: TRBV7-2; D gene: -; CDR3 protein: CASSLGRGDEQFF; CDR3 DNA: TGTGCCAGCAGCTTAGGCAGGGGGGATGAGCAGTTCTTC
J gene: TRBJ2-1; clone size: -; V gene: TRBV5-1; D gene: -; CDR3 protein: CASSPELTSSYNEQFF; CDR3 DNA: TGCGCCAGCAGCCCGGAGCTTACAAGCTCCTACAATGAGCAGTTCTTC
J gene: TRBJ2-7; clone size: once; V gene: TRBV10-1; D gene: -; CDR3 protein: CASPQLGRVRDCPVYEQYF; CDR3 DNA: TGCGCCAGCCCCCAATTAGGCAGGGTTCGGGACTGCCCGGTCTACGAGCAGTACTTC
J gene: TRBJ2-1; clone size: -; V gene: TRBV9; D gene: TRBD1; CDR3 protein: CASSVTGGFNEQFF; CDR3 DNA: TGTGCCAGCAGCGTGACAGGGGGCTTTAATGAGCAGTTCTTC
J gene: TRBJ2-7; clone size: -; V gene: TRBV28; D gene: -; CDR3 protein: CASIPVGSRYYEQYF; CDR3 DNA: TGTGCCAGCATCCCCGTCGGCTCTAGGTACTACGAGCAGTACTTC
J gene: TRBJ2-5; clone size: -; V gene: TRBV7-6; D gene: -; CDR3 protein: CASTTGETQYF; CDR3 DNA: TGTGCCAGCACAACGGGAGAGACCCAGTACTTC
J gene: TRBJ2-2; clone size: -; V gene: TRBV5-1; D gene: TRBD2; CDR3 protein: CATSGLADNTGELFF; CDR3 DNA: TGCGCCACCTCCGGACTAGCGGATAACACCGGGGAGCTGTTTTTT
J gene: TRBJ1-1; clone size: once; V gene: TRBV7-2; D gene: -; CDR3 protein: CASSPPGNTEAFF; CDR3 DNA: TGTGCCAGCAGCCCTCCAGGGAACACTGAAGCTTTCTTT
J gene: TRBJ2-1; clone size: -; V gene: TRBV9; D gene: -; CDR3 protein: CASSVFSQGNEQFF; CDR3 DNA: TGTGCCAGCAGCGTCTTCTCCCAGGGCAATGAGCAGTTCTTC
J gene: TRBJ1-1; clone size: -; V gene: TRBV6-6; D gene: -; CDR3 protein: CASSTREATEAFF; CDR3 DNA: TGTGCCAGCAGTACCCGGGAGGCCACTGAAGCTTTCTTT
J gene: TRBJ2-7; clone size: once; V gene: TRBV30; D gene: -; CDR3 protein: CAWSTSLRQVGYF; CDR3 DNA: TGTGCCTGGAGTACCTCTTTGAGACAGGTCGGTTACTTC
J gene: TRBJ1-1; clone size: -; V gene: TRBV19; D gene: TRBD1; CDR3 protein: CASSTLRDSYTEAFF; CDR3 DNA: TGTGCCAGTAGTACTCTCCGGGACAGTTACACTGAAGCTTTCTTT
J gene: TRBJ1-5; clone size: -; V gene: TRBV4-1; D gene: TRBD1; CDR3 protein: CASSQDARGTGGPSSNQPQHF; CDR3 DNA: TGCGCCAGCAGCCAAGATGCCCGTGGGACAGGGGGCCCATCGAGCAATCAGCCCCAGCATTTT
J gene: TRBJ1-1; clone size: -; V gene: TRBV25-1; D gene: TRBD1; CDR3 protein: CASSSTQGASAFF; CDR3 DNA: TGTGCCAGCAGTTCCACCCAGGGGGCAAGTGCTTTCTTT
J gene: TRBJ2-2; clone size: -; V gene: TRBV19; D gene: -; CDR3 protein: CASRREEAVAGELFF; CDR3 DNA: TGTGCCAGTAGACGCGAGGAGGCAGTTGCCGGGGAGCTGTTTTTT
J gene: TRBJ1-1; clone size: once; V gene: TRBV28; D gene: -; CDR3 protein: CASRRTRTEAFF; CDR3 DNA: TGTGCCAGCAGGAGAACGCGCACTGAAGCTTTCTTT
J gene: TRBJ2-7; clone size: -; V gene: TRBV6-5; D gene: -; CDR3 protein: CASFPTGRFSYEQYF; CDR3 DNA: TGTGCCAGCTTTCCGACAGGGAGGTTCTCCTACGAGCAGTACTTC
J gene: TRBJ1-5; clone size: -; V gene: TRBV5-6; D gene: TRBD1; CDR3 protein: CASSSAGGLGQPQHF; CDR3 DNA: TGTGCCAGCAGCTCCGCAGGGGGGTTGGGTCAGCCCCAGCATTTT
J gene: TRBJ1-4; clone size: -; V gene: TRBV28; D gene: -; CDR3 protein: CASRDRRLNEKLFF; CDR3 DNA: TGTGCCAGCAGGGACAGACGCCTAAATGAAAAACTGTTTTTT
J gene: TRBJ2-1; clone size: -; V gene: TRBV7-2; D gene: TRBD2; CDR3 protein: CASSLGLAGGNEQFF; CDR3 DNA: TGTGCCAGCAGCTTAGGTCTAGCGGGGGGCAATGAGCAGTTCTTC
J gene: TRBJ2-7; clone size: -; V gene: TRBV7-9; D gene: -; CDR3 protein: CASSADGDEQYF; CDR3 DNA: TGTGCCAGCAGCGCAGACGGGGACGAGCAGTACTTC
J gene: TRBJ2-3; clone size: few; V gene: TRBV4-3; D gene: TRBD2; CDR3 protein: CASSQGHLAGGPRDTQYF; CDR3 DNA: TGCGCCAGCAGCCAGGGCCACTTAGCGGGAGGGCCAAGAGATACGCAGTATTTT
J gene: TRBJ2-1; clone size: few; V gene: TRBV30; D gene: TRBD2; CDR3 protein: CAWANPLAGVIYNEQFF; CDR3 DNA: TGTGCCTGGGCGAACCCCCTAGCGGGAGTAATCTACAATGAGCAGTTCTTC
J gene: TRBJ1-1; clone size: -; V gene: TRBV1; D gene: -; CDR3 protein: CTSSPGQGKEWNTEAFF; CDR3 DNA: TGCACCAGCAGCCCCGGACAGGGAAAAGAGTGGAACACTGAAGCTTTCTTT
J gene: TRBJ2-7; clone size: once; V gene: TRBV28; D gene: -; CDR3 protein: CASRDRGQVYEQYF; CDR3 DNA: TGTGCCAGCAGGGACCGGGGACAAGTATACGAGCAGTACTTC
J gene: TRBJ1-3; clone size: -; V gene: TRBV9; D gene: -; CDR3 protein: CASSTHSLGSSGNTIYF; CDR3 DNA: TGTGCCAGCAGCACTCACTCCCTAGGGAGCTCTGGAAACACCATATATTTT
J gene: TRBJ2-5; clone size: -; V gene: TRBV9; D gene: TRBD2; CDR3 protein: CASSPGRAGQETQYF; CDR3 DNA: TGTGCCAGCAGCCCGGGGAGGGCGGGGCAAGAGACCCAGTACTTC
J gene: TRBJ1-4; clone size: -; V gene: TRBV9; D gene: TRBD1; CDR3 protein: CASSVGRGQGEKLFF; CDR3 DNA: TGTGCCAGCAGCGTAGGAAGGGGACAGGGCGAAAAACTGTTTTTT
J gene: TRBJ2-7; clone size: -; V gene: TRBV19; D gene: -; CDR3 protein: CASSLGLTYEQYF; CDR3 DNA: TGTGCCAGTAGTCTGGGGCTAACCTACGAGCAGTACTTC
J gene: TRBJ2-1; clone size: -; V gene: TRBV9; D gene: -; CDR3 protein: CASSVATRGGHYNEQFF; CDR3 DNA: TGTGCCAGCAGCGTAGCTACAAGGGGGGGACACTACAATGAGCAGTTCTTC
J gene: TRBJ2-7; clone size: -; V gene: TRBV7-3; D gene: -; CDR3 protein: CASSLNRDHEQYF; CDR3 DNA: TGTGCCAGCAGCTTAAACAGGGACCACGAGCAGTACTTC